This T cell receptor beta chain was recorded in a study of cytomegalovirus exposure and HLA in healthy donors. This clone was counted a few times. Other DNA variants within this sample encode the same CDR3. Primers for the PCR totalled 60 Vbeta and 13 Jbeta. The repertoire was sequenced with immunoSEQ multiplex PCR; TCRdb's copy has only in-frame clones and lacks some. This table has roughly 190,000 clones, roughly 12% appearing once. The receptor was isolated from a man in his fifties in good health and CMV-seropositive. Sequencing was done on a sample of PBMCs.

The CDR3 protein is CASSLRQGDEQFF. In DNA form, the CDR3 reads TGTGCCAGCTCACTAAGGCAGGGCGACGAGCAGTTCTTC. The chain carries TRBV18 and TRBJ2-1, with D perhaps matching TRBD1 (5 bases). The CDR3 spans 13 residues. CDR1 is KGHSH, CDR2 LQKENI, per germline. The V end was cut by 4 bases, the J end by 10 bases, with 14 bases between.